Sequencing of this TCR beta chain was carried out in a study of STAT5B mutations in CD4+ large granular lymphocyte leukemia. Findings and limits, study-wide: No patients shared main leukemic clonotypes, though 20% to 25% appeared at low frequency elsewhere. Patient CD4-sorted repertoires looked more clonal than healthy CD4+ repertoires, even without putative leukemic clones.

Germline V gene sequence: CDR1 SGHKS, CDR2 YYEKEE (reference sequence). The CDR3 is made up of 14 amino acids. After removal of 0 bases from V and 5 bases from J, the junction contained 5 bases not matched to a gene. Generated by immunoSEQ multiplex PCR, the TCRdb table keeps only in-frame clones and is missing some. This table holds over 35,000 clones, about four fifths found once. This clone has only a few counts. Its antigen is undetermined. This TCR was recovered from a human donor in good health. The sample was CD4+ T cells from blood buffy coats. J is TRBJ2-7 and V is TRBV5-5, with 7 bases matching TRBD1. The CDR3 sequence: CASSLGEGAHEQYF. The CDR3 DNA reads as TGTGCCAGCAGCTTGGGTGAGGGGGCCCACGAGCAGTACTTC. The full variable domain, with the rest looked up from reference TRBV5-5 and TRBJ2-7, is DAGVTQSPTHLIKTRGQQVTLRCSPISGHKSVSWYQQVLGQGPQFIFQYYEKEERGRGNFPDRFSARQFPNYSSELNVNALLLGDSALYLCASSLGEGAHEQYFGPGTRLTVT.